Below, one T cell receptor (beta chain) is given with its context. This sample stems from a study of blood T cell repertoires in COVID-19. Study summary: COVID-19 samples collected from the United States, Italy and Spain covered acute and convalescent phases.

As originally analysed: By means of reference gene primer amplification, nucleated cell counts were estimated. Sequencing was performed with immunoSEQ multiplex PCR; in TCRdb, only in-frame clones are kept and a portion is missing. V, J and clone size are those of that table, while D and trimming were read from the DNA. The data show 30,000 to 45,000 clones, 81% seen once. Per germline, CDR1 KGHSH and CDR2 LQKENI. V lost 6 bases and J lost 7; bases outside the gene matches: 5. This CDR3 is 14 amino acids long. V gene TRBV18 combines with J gene TRBJ1-6, with 8 bases lining up with TRBD1. This TCR was sampled from an elderly man with active or convalescent COVID-19. Material for sequencing was peripheral blood. The CDR3 DNA sequence: TGTGCCAGCTCGGACAGGGAGGGGAATTCACCCCTCCACTTT. Translated, it gives CASSDREGNSPLHF.